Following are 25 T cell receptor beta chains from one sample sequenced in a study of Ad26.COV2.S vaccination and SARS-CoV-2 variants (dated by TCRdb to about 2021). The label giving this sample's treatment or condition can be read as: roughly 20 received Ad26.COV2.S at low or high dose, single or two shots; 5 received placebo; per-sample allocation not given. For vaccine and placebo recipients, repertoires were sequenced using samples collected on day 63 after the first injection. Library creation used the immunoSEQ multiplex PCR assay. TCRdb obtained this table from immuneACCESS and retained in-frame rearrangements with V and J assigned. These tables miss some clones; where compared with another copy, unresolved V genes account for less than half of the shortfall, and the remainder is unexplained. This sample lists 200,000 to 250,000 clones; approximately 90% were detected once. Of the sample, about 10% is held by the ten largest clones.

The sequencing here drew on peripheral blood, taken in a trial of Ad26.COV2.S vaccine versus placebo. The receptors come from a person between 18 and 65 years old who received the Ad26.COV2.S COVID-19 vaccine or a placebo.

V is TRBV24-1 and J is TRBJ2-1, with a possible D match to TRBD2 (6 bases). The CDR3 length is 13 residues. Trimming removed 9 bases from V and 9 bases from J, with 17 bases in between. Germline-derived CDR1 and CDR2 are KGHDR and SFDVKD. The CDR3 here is CATEGHKGGEQFF. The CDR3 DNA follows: TGTGCCACCGAAGGCCATAAGGGAGGTGAGCAGTTCTTC.

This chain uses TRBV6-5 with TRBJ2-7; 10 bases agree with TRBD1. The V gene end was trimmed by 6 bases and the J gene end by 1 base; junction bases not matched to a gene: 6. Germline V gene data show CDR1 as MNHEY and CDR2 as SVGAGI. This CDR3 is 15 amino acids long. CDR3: CASRRRDRGSYEQYF. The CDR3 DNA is TGTGCCAGCAGGCGTCGGGACAGGGGATCCTACGAGCAGTACTTC.

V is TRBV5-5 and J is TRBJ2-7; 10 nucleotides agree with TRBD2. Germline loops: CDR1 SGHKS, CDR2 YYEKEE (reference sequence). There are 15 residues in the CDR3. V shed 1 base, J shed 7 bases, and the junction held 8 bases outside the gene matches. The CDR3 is CASSLLAGDFWEQYF. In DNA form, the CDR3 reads TGTGCCAGCAGCTTGCTAGCGGGGGACTTCTGGGAGCAGTACTTC.

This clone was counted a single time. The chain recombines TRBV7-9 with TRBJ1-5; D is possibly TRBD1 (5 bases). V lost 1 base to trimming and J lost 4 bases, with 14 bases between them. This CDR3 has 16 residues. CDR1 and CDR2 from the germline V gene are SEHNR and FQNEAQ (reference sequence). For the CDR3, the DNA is TGTGCCAGCAGCTTAGGGGAGGGGCATCGGAATCAGCCCCAGCATTTT. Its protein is CASSLGEGHRNQPQHF. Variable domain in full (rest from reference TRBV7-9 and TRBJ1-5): DTGVSQNPRHKITKRGQNVTFRCDPISEHNRLYWYRQTLGQGPEFLTYFQNEAQLEKSRLLSDRFSAERPKGSFSTLEIQRTEQGDSAMYLCASSLGEGHRNQPQHFGDGTRLSIL.

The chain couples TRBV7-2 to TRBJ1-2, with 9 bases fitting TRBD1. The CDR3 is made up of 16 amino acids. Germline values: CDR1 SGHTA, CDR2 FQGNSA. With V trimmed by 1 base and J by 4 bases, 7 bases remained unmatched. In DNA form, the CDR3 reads TGTGCCAGCAGCTTAGTGGGGCTACAGGGGGCCTATGGCTACACCTTC. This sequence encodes CASSLVGLQGAYGYTF.

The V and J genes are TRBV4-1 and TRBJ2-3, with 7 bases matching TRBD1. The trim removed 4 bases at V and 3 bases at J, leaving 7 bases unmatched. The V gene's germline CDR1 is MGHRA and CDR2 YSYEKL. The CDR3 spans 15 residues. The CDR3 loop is CASSLLPTGTDTQYF. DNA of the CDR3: TGCGCCAGCAGCCTCCTACCGACAGGGACAGATACGCAGTATTTT.

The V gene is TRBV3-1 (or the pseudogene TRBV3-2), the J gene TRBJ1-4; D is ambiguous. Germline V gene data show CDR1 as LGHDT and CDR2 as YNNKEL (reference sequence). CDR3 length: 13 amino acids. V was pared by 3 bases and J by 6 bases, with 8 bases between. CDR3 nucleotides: TGTGCCAGCAGCCAGCACAGTGATGAAAAACTGTTTTTT. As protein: CASSQHSDEKLFF.

CDR3 amino acids: CASSPAPGLEQFF. CDR3 in DNA: TGTGCCAGCTCACCCGCCCCTGGGCTGGAGCAGTTCTTC. The genes are TRBV18 and TRBJ2-1; D gene uncertain. Germline V gene lookup returns CDR1 KGHSH and CDR2 LQKENI. V lost 3 bases, J lost 10 bases, and 13 bases lay in between. This CDR3 region has 13 residues.

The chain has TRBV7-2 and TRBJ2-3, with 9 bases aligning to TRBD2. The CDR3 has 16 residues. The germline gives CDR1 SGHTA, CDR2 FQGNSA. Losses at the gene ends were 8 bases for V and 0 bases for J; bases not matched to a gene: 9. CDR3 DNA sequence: TGTGCCAGCGGGGGATTAGCGGGAGTGAGCACAGATACGCAGTATTTT. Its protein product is CASGGLAGVSTDTQYF.

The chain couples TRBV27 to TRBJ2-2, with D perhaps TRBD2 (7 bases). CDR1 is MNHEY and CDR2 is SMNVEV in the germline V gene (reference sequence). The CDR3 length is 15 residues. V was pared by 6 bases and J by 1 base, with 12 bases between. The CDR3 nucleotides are TGTGCCAGCAGAGGGGGGGCATGGAACACCGGGGAGCTGTTTTTT. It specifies CASRGGAWNTGELFF.

CDR3: CASSQGADPYGYTF. The DNA for the CDR3 is TGTGCCAGCAGCCAAGGAGCAGATCCCTATGGCTACACCTTC. V gene TRBV3-1 (or the pseudogene TRBV3-2) combines with J gene TRBJ1-2, with D uncertain. CDR3 length equals 14 residues. V was clipped by 1 base and J by 4 bases, with 10 bases between them. Germline loops: CDR1 LGHDT, CDR2 YNNKEL (reference sequence).

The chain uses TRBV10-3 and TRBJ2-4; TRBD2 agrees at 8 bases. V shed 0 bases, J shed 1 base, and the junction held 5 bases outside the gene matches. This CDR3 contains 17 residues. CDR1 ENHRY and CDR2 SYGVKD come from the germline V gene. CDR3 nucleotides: TGTGCCATCAGTGAGTCTAAGACTAGCGCGGCCAAAAACATTCAGTACTTC. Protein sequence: CAISESKTSAAKNIQYF.

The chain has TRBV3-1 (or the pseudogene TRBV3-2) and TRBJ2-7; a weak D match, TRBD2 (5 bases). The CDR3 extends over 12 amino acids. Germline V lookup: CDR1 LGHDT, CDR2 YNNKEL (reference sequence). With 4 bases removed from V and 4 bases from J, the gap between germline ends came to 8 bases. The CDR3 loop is CASSPRGYEQYF. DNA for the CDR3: TGTGCCAGCAGCCCCCGGGGATACGAGCAGTACTTC.

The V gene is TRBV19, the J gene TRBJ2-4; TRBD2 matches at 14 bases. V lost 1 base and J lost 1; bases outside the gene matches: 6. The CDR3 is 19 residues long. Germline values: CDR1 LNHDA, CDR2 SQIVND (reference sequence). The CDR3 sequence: CASSIATSGGAFAKNIQYF. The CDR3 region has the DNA TGTGCCAGTAGTATAGCGACTAGCGGGGGGGCGTTCGCCAAAAACATTCAGTACTTC.

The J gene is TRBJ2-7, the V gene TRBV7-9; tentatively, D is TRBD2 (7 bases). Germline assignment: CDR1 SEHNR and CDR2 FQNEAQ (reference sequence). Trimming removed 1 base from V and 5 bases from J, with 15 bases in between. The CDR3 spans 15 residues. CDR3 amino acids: CASSLGGGPTHEQYF. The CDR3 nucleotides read TGTGCCAGCAGCTTAGGGGGGGGGCCCACCCACGAGCAGTACTTC.

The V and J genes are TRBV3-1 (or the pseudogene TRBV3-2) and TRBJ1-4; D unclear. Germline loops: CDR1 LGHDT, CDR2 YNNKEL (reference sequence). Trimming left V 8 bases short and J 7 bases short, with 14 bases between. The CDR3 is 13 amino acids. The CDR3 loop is CASGLGPGEKLFF. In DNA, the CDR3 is TGTGCCAGCGGGTTAGGGCCGGGTGAAAAACTGTTTTTT.

The CDR3 DNA reads TGTGCCAGCTGTCGGGGGGCAACTAATGAAAAACTGTTTTTT. This codes for CASCRGATNEKLFF. The chain uses TRBV21-1 and TRBJ1-4. TRBV21-1 is recorded as a pseudogene. CDR3 size: 14 residues.

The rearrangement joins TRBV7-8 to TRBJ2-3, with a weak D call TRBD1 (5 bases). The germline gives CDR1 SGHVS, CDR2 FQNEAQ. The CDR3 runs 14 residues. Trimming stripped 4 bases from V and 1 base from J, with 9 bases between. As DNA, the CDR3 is TGTGCCAGCAGCTACCCACAGGGCACAGATACGCAGTATTTT. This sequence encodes CASSYPQGTDTQYF.

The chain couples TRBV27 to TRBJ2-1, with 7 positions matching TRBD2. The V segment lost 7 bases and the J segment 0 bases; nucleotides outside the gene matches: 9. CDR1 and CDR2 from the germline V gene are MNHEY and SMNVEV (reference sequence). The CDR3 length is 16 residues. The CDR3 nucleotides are TGTGCCAGCACCTTGTACGGGGGGTCCTCCTACAATGAGCAGTTCTTC. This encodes CASTLYGGSSYNEQFF.

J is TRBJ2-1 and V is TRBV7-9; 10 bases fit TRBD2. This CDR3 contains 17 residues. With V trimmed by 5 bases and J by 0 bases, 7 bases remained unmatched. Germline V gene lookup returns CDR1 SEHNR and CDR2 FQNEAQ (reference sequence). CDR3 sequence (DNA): TGTGCCAGCAGCCGGACTAGCGGAGGGAGCTCCTACAATGAGCAGTTCTTC. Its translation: CASSRTSGGSSYNEQFF. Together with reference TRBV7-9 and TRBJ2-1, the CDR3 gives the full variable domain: DTGVSQNPRHKITKRGQNVTFRCDPISEHNRLYWYRQTLGQGPEFLTYFQNEAQLEKSRLLSDRFSAERPKGSFSTLEIQRTEQGDSAMYLCASSRTSGGSSYNEQFFGPGTRLTVL.

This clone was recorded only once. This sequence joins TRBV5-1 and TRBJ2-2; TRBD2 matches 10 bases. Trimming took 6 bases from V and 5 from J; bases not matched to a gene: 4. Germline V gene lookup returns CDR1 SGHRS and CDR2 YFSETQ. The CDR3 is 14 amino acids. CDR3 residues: CASKGLAQTGELFF. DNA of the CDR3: TGCGCCAGCAAGGGACTAGCGCAGACCGGGGAGCTGTTTTTT. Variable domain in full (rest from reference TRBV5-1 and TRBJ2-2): KAGVTQTPRYLIKTRGQQVTLSCSPISGHRSVSWYQQTPGQGLQFLFEYFSETQRNKGNFPGRFSGRQFSNSRSEMNVSTLELGDSALYLCASKGLAQTGELFFGEGSRLTVL.

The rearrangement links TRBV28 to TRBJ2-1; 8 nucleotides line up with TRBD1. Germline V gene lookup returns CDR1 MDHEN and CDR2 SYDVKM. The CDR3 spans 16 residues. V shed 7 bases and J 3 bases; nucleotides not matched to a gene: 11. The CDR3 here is CASTPGSTGGYNEQFF. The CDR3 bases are TGTGCCAGCACCCCCGGGTCCACAGGGGGCTACAATGAGCAGTTCTTC. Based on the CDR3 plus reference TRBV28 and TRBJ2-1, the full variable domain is DVKVTQSSRYLVKRTGEKVFLECVQDMDHENMFWYRQDPGLGLRLIYFSYDVKMKEKGDIPEGYSVSREKKERFSLILESASTNQTSMYLCASTPGSTGGYNEQFFGPGTRLTVL.

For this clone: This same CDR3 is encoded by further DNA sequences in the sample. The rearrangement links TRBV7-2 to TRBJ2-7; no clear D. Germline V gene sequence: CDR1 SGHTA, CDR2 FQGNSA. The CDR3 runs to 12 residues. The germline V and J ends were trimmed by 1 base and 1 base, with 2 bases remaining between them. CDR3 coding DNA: TGTGCCAGCAGCTTAGGTTCCTACGAGCAGTACTTC. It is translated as CASSLGSYEQYF. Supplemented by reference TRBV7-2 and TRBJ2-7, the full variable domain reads GAGVSQSPSNKVTEKGKDVELRCDPISGHTALYWYRQSLGQGLEFLIYFQGNSAPDKSGLPSDRFSAERTGGSVSTLTIQRTQQEDSAVYLCASSLGSYEQYFGPGTRLTVT.

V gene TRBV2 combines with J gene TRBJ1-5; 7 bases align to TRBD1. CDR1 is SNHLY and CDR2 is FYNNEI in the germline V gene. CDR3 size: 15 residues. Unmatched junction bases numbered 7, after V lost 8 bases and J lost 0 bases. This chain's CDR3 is CASGGQLDSNQPQHF. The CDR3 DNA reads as TGTGCCAGCGGGGGACAGTTGGATAGCAATCAGCCCCAGCATTTT.

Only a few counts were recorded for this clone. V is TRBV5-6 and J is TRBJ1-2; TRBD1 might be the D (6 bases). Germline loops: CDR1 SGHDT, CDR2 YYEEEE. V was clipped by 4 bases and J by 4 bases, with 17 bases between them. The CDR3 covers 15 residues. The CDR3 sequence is CASSPARGGSYGYTF. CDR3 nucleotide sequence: TGTGCCAGCAGCCCGGCCAGGGGAGGGAGCTATGGCTACACCTTC.